A single sample is the source of the 9 T cell receptor beta chains below, sequenced in a study of metastatic and nonmetastatic thyroid tumors. TCRdb re-called clones via MiXCR from the PCR reads. The sample lists roughly 32,000 clones, around 7% seen once, with roughly two fifths in the top ten. Thyroid surgery was preceded by no treatment in any patient. Sequenced material: blood. Receptors were obtained from a female donor with papillary thyroid cancer or a benign thyroid nodule (not recorded which). Some clones in this sample may be carry-over from other donors' samples.

The V gene is TRBV6-1, the J gene TRBJ1-2; no reliable D call. Germline V CDR1 and CDR2: MNHNS, SASEGT. The CDR3 has 13 amino acids. V lost 6 bases, J lost 7 bases, and 15 bases lay in between. CDR3 sequence: CASRLRQSIGYTF. Written as DNA, the CDR3 is TGTGCCAGCAGACTACGGCAGAGTATTGGCTACACCTTC.

This clone was recorded at least ten times. The rearrangement uses TRBV6-1 and TRBJ1-6; D is unclear. Trimming took off 7 bases at V and 2 bases at J, with 12 bases between the two ends. CDR3 length: 15 amino acids. Germline V gives CDR1 MNHNS, CDR2 SASEGT. The CDR3 loop is CASTGTRTYNSPLHF. CDR3 DNA sequence: TGTGCCAGCACCGGAACGCGGACCTATAATTCACCCCTCCACTTT.

This clone was found many times. V and J are TRBV10-2 and TRBJ2-3; D not resolved. V was trimmed by 5 bases and J by 6 bases, leaving 15 bases between them. CDR1 is WSHSY and CDR2 is SAAADI in the germline V gene. The CDR3 covers 14 residues. The CDR3, as DNA: TGCGCCAGCAGTAGTCAGTCGTTAAGGGATACGCAGTATTTT. This gives the protein CASSSQSLRDTQYF.

This clone was observed many times. The chain has TRBV5-5 and TRBJ2-2, with D possibly being TRBD2 (6 bases). In germline, CDR1 is SGHKS, CDR2 YYEKEE (reference sequence). The CDR3 loop spans 15 amino acids. The V gene lost 0 bases and the J gene lost 5 bases, with 11 bases spanning the gap. The CDR3 sequence is CASSLVPGETGELFF. In DNA form, the CDR3 reads TGTGCCAGCAGCTTGGTTCCGGGAGAAACCGGGGAGCTGTTTTTT.

There are many counts of this clone. This chain joins TRBV20-1 and TRBJ2-3; no clear D gene. The germline CDR1 and CDR2 sequences are DFQATT and SNEGSKA (reference sequence). CDR3 length: 13 amino acids. The V gene lost 0 bases and the J gene lost 0 bases, with 4 bases spanning the gap. The CDR3 DNA reads TGCAGTGCTAGAGAGCCCAGCACAGATACGCAGTATTTT. Protein: CSAREPSTDTQYF.

In this sample, this clone turned up many times. This chain uses TRBV6-6 with TRBJ1-6, with TRBD1 matching 7 bases. The CDR3 extends over 16 amino acids. Losses at the gene ends were 2 bases for V and 9 bases for J; bases not matched to a gene: 10. Germline CDR1 MNHNY, CDR2 SVGAGI (reference sequence). CDR3 sequence (DNA): TGTGCCAGCAGTTACCACGTCAAGGGGGCAGGTTCACCCCTCCACTTT. It specifies CASSYHVKGAGSPLHF.

This clone was recorded at least ten times. The V gene is TRBV19, the J gene TRBJ2-1, with D possibly TRBD1 on 6 matching bases. The V end was cut by 5 bases, the J end by 4 bases, with 15 bases between. This CDR3 spans 15 amino acids. CDR1 and CDR2 (germline): LNHDA, SQIVND (reference sequence). The CDR3 nucleotides read TGTGCCAGTAGTTTCCTTACAGGGTTTTACAATGAGCAGTTCTTC. This encodes CASSFLTGFYNEQFF.

This clone was seen ten or more times. V gene TRBV6-5 combines with J gene TRBJ2-3; TRBD2 aligns across 12 bases. V trimming: 5 bases; J trimming: 6 bases; junction bases outside the gene matches: 12. The CDR3 is made up of 17 amino acids. Germline CDR1 MNHEY, CDR2 SVGAGI. CDR3 sequence reads: CASSRTRSSGGADTQYF. The CDR3 DNA is TGTGCCAGCAGTCGGACCCGATCTAGCGGGGGGGCGGATACGCAGTATTTT.

This clone has at least ten counts. V usage is TRBV11-1 and J usage is TRBJ1-1; 8 nucleotides align to TRBD1. Germline lookup yields CDR1 SGHAT and CDR2 FQDESV (reference sequence). The CDR3 runs 13 residues. The trim removed 6 bases at V and 5 bases at J, leaving 5 bases unmatched. CDR3: CASREQGGTEAFF. DNA for the CDR3: TGTGCCAGCAGGGAACAGGGGGGGACTGAAGCTTTCTTT.